The clone carrying this T cell receptor beta chain was seen a handful of times. The data are from a study of long-term antiretroviral therapy in people with HIV. Survey level was the resolution at which the v3.0 immunoSEQ assay ran. Produced via immunoSEQ multiplex PCR; TCRdb's table is partial and in-frame only. There are 20,000 to 25,000 clones in the sample; approximately 79% occur only once, and over 9% lies in the top ten. V was pared by 2 bases and J by 0 bases, with 2 bases between. The CDR3 length is 12 residues. Germline V CDR1 and CDR2: SGHRS, YFSETQ. This TCR derives from a woman in her 40s with HIV. This chain uses TRBV5-1 with TRBJ1-1, with no clear D. The sequences come from unsorted PBMCs, collected 1.7 to 1.8 years before starting antiretroviral therapy. For the CDR3, the DNA is TGCGCCAGCAGCTTTCTGAACACTGAAGCTTTCTTT. Encoded protein: CASSFLNTEAFF.